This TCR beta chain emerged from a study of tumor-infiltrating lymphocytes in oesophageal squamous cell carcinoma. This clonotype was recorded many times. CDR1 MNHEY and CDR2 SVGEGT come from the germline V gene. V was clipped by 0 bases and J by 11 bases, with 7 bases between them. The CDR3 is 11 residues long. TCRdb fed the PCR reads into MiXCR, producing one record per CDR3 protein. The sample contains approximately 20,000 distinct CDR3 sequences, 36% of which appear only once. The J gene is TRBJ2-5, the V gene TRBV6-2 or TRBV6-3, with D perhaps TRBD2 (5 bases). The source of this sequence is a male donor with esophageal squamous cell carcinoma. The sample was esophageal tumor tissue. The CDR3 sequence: CASSYSREQYF. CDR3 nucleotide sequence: TGTGCCAGCAGTTACTCGAGGGAGCAGTACTTC.